The TCR beta chain described here comes from a study of CD8+ T cells in alopecia areata. The V end lost 1 base, the J end lost 2 bases, and 9 bases lay between the germline ends. Germline V gene lookup returns CDR1 SGHRS and CDR2 YFSETQ. CDR3 size: 14 residues. TCR sequencing used cDNA made by reverse transcription of extracted RNA. Sequencing was performed with immunoSEQ multiplex PCR; in TCRdb, only in-frame clones are kept and a portion is missing. The data hold some 220,000 clones, with more than 45% observed a single time. This clone has only a few counts. Described treatment: oral pan-JAK inhibitor, 5-10 mg twice daily.

The chain combines TRBV5-1 with TRBJ1-1, with D possibly matching TRBD1 (5 bases). The sample was CD4+ T cells sorted from blood, taken at week 4, from a patient treated with tofacitinib. The receptor was isolated from a human donor with alopecia areata. DNA for the CDR3: TGCGCCAGCAGCTTGCAGGGTTACAACACTGAAGCTTTCTTT. The encoded protein is CASSLQGYNTEAFF.